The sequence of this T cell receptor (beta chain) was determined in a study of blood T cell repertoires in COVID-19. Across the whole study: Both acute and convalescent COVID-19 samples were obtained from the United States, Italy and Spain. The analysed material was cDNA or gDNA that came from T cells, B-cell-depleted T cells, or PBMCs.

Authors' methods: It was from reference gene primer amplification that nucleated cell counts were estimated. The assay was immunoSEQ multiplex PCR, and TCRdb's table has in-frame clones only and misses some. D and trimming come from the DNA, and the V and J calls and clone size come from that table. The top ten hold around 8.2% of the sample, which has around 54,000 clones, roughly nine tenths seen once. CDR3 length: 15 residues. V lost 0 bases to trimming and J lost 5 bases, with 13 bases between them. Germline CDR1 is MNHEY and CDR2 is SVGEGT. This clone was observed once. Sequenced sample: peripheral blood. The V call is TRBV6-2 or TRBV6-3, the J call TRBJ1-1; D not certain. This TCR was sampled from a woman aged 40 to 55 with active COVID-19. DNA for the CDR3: TGTGCCAGCAGTTACTCGGAGGGTTGGTTGACTGAAGCTTTCTTT. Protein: CASSYSEGWLTEAFF.